The source of this TCR beta chain is a study of CD8+ T cells in alopecia areata. Study-wide background: Tofacitinib treatment spanned 6 to 18 months, with 6 months off drug afterward.

Germline values: CDR1 SGHKS, CDR2 YYEKEE (reference sequence). The germline V and J ends were trimmed by 0 bases and 6 bases, with 6 bases remaining between them. CDR3 length: 13 residues. RNA was extracted and reverse transcribed into cDNA as the sequencing template. The assay was immunoSEQ multiplex PCR, and TCRdb's table has in-frame clones only and misses some. The sample carries about 300,000 clones, 55% to 75% recorded once. The sample's treatment: oral pan-JAK inhibitor, 5-10 mg twice daily. The study team obtained lesional scalp punch biopsies and peripheral blood from alopecia areata patients.

The gene calls are TRBV5-5 and TRBJ1-4, with D unresolved. The sequence was collected from a human donor with alopecia areata. The source material was CD4+ T cells sorted from blood, sampled at week 24, from a patient treated with tofacitinib. The CDR3 spells CASSLDRDEKLFF. The CDR3 nucleotides are TGTGCCAGCAGCTTGGACCGGGATGAAAAACTGTTTTTT.